The 11 T cell receptor beta chains presented below share a single source sample, sequenced in a study of T cell responses to AZD1222 COVID-19 vaccine. Repertoires were generated with immunoSEQ multiplex PCR, while TCRdb's copy carries only in-frame clones and drops some. The sample yields approximately 97,000 clones, approximately 86% seen once. The material sequenced was peripheral blood, taken on day 0 of AZD1222 vaccination. The receptors come from an adult in good health.

This chain links TRBV29-1 with TRBJ2-1, with 10 bases matching TRBD2. The germline V gene encodes CDR1 SQVTM and CDR2 ANQGSEA. The CDR3 runs 13 residues. V gave up 4 bases and J gave up 8 bases; unmatched junction bases: 5. This CDR3 reads CSVGSSGSYEQFF. Here the CDR3 DNA reads TGCAGCGTTGGCTCTAGCGGGAGTTATGAGCAGTTCTTC.

CDR3 protein: CASSYSSGSFGKQFF. As DNA, the CDR3 is TGTGCCAGCAGTTACTCCTCGGGCTCTTTCGGCAAGCAGTTCTTC. This chain joins TRBV6-6 and TRBJ2-1, with no clear D. CDR1 is MNHNY, CDR2 SVGAGI, per germline (reference sequence). V dropped 0 bases and J dropped 11 bases, with 17 bases sitting between them. This CDR3 has 15 amino acids.

The V call is TRBV9, the J call TRBJ2-1, with D unclear. Trimming pared 3 bases from V and 4 bases from J, leaving 17 bases between. The CDR3 is 16 residues long. Germline V gene data show CDR1 as SGDLS and CDR2 as YYNGEE. The CDR3 DNA reads as TGTGCCAGCAGCGCTGGATGGACCGCCCCGTACAATGAGCAGTTCTTC. This sequence encodes CASSAGWTAPYNEQFF.

The chain joins TRBV1 to TRBJ2-5. TRBV1 is an annotated pseudogene. This CDR3 comprises 14 residues. The CDR3 coding sequence is TGCACCAGCACCTCAAGCCGCCCAGATAGGGCCCAGTACTTC. Amino acids: CTSTSSRPDRAQYF.

The V and J genes are TRBV18 and TRBJ1-1; the D is unclear. Germline loops: CDR1 KGHSH, CDR2 LQKENI. V was clipped by 5 bases and J by 1 base, with 11 bases between them. The CDR3 contains 14 residues. The CDR3 region has the DNA TGTGCCAGCTCAAAGGGTGGGTGGAACACTGAAGCTTTCTTT. It is translated as CASSKGGWNTEAFF.

This chain joins TRBV6-4 and TRBJ1-5; D might be TRBD1 (5 bases). This CDR3 contains 13 residues. Trimming left V 3 bases short and J 6 bases short, with 9 bases between. The V gene's germline CDR1 is MRHNA and CDR2 SNTAGT. The CDR3 DNA sequence: TGTGCCAGCAGTGAGCAGGGTGGTCAGCCCCAGCATTTT. Translated: CASSEQGGQPQHF.

The V and J genes are TRBV19 and TRBJ2-7; 7 bases map to TRBD1. The trim removed 3 bases at V and 2 bases at J, leaving 7 bases unmatched. Germline V gives CDR1 LNHDA, CDR2 SQIVND (reference sequence). CDR3 length equals 15 residues. The CDR3 reads CASSIDRARAYEQYF. The CDR3 coding sequence is TGTGCCAGTAGTATCGACAGGGCAAGGGCCTACGAGCAGTACTTC.

The chain uses TRBV24-1 and TRBJ1-2; TRBD1 matches 8 bases. V dropped 3 bases and J dropped 4; count of bases not matched to a gene: 9. From germline, CDR1 is KGHDR and CDR2 SFDVKD. The CDR3 sequence is 16 residues long. This CDR3 is CATSDPGTGAVYGYTF. The CDR3, as DNA: TGTGCCACCAGTGATCCCGGGACAGGAGCCGTCTATGGCTACACCTTC.

This clone is a singleton in its sample. The V and J genes are TRBV6-2 or TRBV6-3 and TRBJ1-5, with 11 bases fitting TRBD1. The CDR3 spans 15 residues. Germline V gene sequence: CDR1 MNHEY, CDR2 SVGEGT. Trimming took 5 bases from V and 7 from J; bases not matched to a gene: 7. CDR3 coding DNA: TGTGCCAGCAGTCGGGCGGGACAGGGGGAACAGCCCCAGCATTTT. Protein product: CASSRAGQGEQPQHF.

This chain links TRBV29-1 with TRBJ2-1, with a weak D call TRBD1 (6 bases). The germline V gene has CDR1 SQVTM and CDR2 ANQGSEA. Trimming shortened V by 6 bases and J by 6 bases, and 15 bases separated the two germline ends. This CDR3 is built from 13 residues. The CDR3 DNA sequence: TGCAGCGTCTCCAGGGGTAAGACCAATGAGCAGTTCTTC. Its protein product is CSVSRGKTNEQFF.

The rearrangement joins TRBV5-6 to TRBJ1-1; D call uncertain. CDR1 SGHDT and CDR2 YYEEEE come from the germline V gene. The CDR3 has 14 amino acids. V lost 5 bases, J lost 2 bases, and 13 bases lay in between. This CDR3 reads CASRQETVNTEAFF. The DNA of the CDR3 is TGTGCCAGCAGACAAGAGACGGTTAACACTGAAGCTTTCTTT. The full variable domain, with the rest looked up from reference TRBV5-6 and TRBJ1-1, is DAGVTQSPTHLIKTRGQQVTLRCSPKSGHDTVSWYQQALGQGPQFIFQYYEEEERQRGNFPDRFSGHQFPNYSSELNVNALLLGDSALYLCASRQETVNTEAFFGQGTRLTVV.